Reported below is one T cell receptor beta chain. The sample originates from a study of blood T cell repertoires in COVID-19. Overall study: The United States, Italy and Spain supplied acute and convalescent COVID-19 samples. T cells, B-cell-depleted T cells, or PBMCs supplied cDNA or gDNA.

Germline CDR1 MNHEY, CDR2 SVGAGI. The CDR3 is 15 residues long. V was pared by 0 bases and J by 5 bases, with 5 bases of the junction left unmatched. How the authors handled the data: From reference gene primer amplification, estimates of nucleated cell counts were derived. Clones were sequenced by immunoSEQ multiplex PCR, and TCRdb holds only the in-frame ones, with some missing. V, J and clone size derive from that table, while D and trimming were established from the DNA sequence. This sample has some 300,000 clones, with around 90% found just once. This TCR was sampled from a man aged 65 to 85 with acute or convalescent COVID-19. The specimen sequenced was peripheral blood. The chain links TRBV6-5 to TRBJ2-7, with TRBD2 matching over 9 bases. CDR3 DNA: TGTGCCAGCAGTTACTCTGGCGGGAGGGTCCACGAGCAGTACTTC. This encodes CASSYSGGRVHEQYF.